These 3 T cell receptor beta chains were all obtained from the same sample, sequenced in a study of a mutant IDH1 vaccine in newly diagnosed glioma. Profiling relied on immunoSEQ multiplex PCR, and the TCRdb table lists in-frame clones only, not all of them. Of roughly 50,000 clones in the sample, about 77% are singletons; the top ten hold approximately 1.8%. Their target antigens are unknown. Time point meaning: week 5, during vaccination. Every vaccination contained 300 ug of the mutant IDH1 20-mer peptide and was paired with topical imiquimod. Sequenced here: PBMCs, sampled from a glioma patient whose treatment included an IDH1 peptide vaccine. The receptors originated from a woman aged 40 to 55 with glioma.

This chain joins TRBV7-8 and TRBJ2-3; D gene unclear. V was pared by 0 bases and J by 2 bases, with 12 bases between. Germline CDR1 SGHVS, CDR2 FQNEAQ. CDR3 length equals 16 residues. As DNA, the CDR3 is TGTGCCAGCAGCTTAGCGCAACACCTTAACACAGATACGCAGTATTTT. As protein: CASSLAQHLNTDTQYF.

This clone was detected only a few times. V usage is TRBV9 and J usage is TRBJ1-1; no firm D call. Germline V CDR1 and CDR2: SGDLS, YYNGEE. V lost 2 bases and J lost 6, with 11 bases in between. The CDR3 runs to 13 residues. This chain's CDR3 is CASSVGPPAEAFF. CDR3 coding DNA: TGTGCCAGCAGCGTGGGTCCGCCAGCTGAAGCTTTCTTT.

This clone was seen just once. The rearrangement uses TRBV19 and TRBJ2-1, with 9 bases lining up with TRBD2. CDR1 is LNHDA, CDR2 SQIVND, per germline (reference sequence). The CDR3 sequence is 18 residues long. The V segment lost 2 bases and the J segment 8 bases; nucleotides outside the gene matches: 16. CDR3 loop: CASSIIQRGSGGNDEQFF. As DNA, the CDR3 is TGTGCCAGTAGTATAATCCAAAGGGGGAGCGGGGGGAATGATGAGCAGTTCTTC.